This entry concerns a single T cell receptor (beta chain). This specimen comes from a study of blood T cell repertoires in COVID-19. Study as a whole: In each case, the material was cDNA or gDNA derived from T cells, B-cell-depleted T cells, or PBMCs.

Per germline, CDR1 LNHDA and CDR2 SQIVND (reference sequence). This CDR3 region has 14 residues. J lost 5 bases, V lost 3 bases, and 6 bases had no gene match. In the authors' methods: Nucleated cell counts were estimated from reference gene primer amplification. Method: immunoSEQ multiplex PCR; TCRdb's copy keeps in-frame clones and lacks some. The D gene and trimming were derived from the DNA, and the V and J assignments and clone size from that table. Among 40,000 to 60,000 clones listed, around 84% were seen once. This receptor was taken from a man aged 50-60 years with active COVID-19. Input material: peripheral blood. The genes are TRBV19 and TRBJ1-2; 7 bases fit TRBD1. The CDR3 reads CASSIRTGWYGYTF. DNA of the CDR3: TGTGCCAGTAGTATCAGGACAGGATGGTATGGCTACACCTTC.